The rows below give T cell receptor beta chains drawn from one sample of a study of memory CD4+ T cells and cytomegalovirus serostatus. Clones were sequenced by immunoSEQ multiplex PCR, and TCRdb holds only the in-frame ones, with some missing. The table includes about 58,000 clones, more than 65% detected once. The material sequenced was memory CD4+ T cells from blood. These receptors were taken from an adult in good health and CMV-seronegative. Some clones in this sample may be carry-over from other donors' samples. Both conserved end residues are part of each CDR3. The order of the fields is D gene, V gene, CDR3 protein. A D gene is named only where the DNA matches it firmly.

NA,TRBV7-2,CASSLITETQYF
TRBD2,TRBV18,CASSRRERETQYF
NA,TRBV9,CASSFTGQKLFF
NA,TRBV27,CASSLKRAFYEQYF
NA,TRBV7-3,CASSLQPNQPQHF
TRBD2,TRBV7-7,CASSPLSGSDNEQFF
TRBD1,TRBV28,CASSLVGGHQPQHF
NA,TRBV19,CASSIGQPSVAGELFF
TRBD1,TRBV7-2,CASSLATGGQSPLHF
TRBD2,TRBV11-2,CASSPRLAGGNTGELFF
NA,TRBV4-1,CASSQRPQATNEKLFF
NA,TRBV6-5,CASSRGWGGETQYF
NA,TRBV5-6,CASSLAGGPSNQPQHF
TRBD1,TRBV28,CASTILHSGQGALGNEQFF
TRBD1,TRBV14,CASSPLRQGAYEQYF
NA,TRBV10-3,CAISEYDPSTDTQYF
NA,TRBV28,CASSSQGLPSYNEQFF
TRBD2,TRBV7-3,CASSPAGEDTQYF
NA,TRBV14,CASSQGRGLSEKLFF
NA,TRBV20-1,CSAIRGLAQFF
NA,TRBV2,CASTYGRAEAFF
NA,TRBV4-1,CASSRSPGTEETQYF
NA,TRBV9,CASSPHGELRADTQYF
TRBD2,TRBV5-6,CASSLVPAGNHEQFF
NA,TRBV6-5,CATTYRLGGSYEQYF
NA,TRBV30,CAWSVVGETQYF
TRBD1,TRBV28,CASRRDRGIYGYTF
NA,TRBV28,CASSTDSPVNTIYF
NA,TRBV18,CASSPLGVQAGNEQYF
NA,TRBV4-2,CASSLSTGVYEQYF
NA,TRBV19,CASSVDLRYGYTF
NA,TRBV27,CASSTPGGYNSPLHF
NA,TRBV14,CASSRQGGKRGYTF
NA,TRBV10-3,CAIREGSRTNYGYTF
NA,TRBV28,CASTKQGNTEAFF
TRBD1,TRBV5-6,CASSLRTGVPYEQYF
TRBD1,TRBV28,CASSFGTAWGEKLFF
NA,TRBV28,CASAKQGTYNSPLHF
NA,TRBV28,CASSSPRGSTDTQYF
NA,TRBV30,CAWGGDSNQPQHF
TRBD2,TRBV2,CASSGTSGYTDTQYF
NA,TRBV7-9,CASSLELGLYGYTF
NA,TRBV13,CASSLKRRSSYNEQFF
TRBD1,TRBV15,CATGRTGSTDTQYF
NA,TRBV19,CASSDSNQPQHF